This T cell receptor beta chain was profiled in a study of blood T cell repertoires in COVID-19 (dated by TCRdb to 2018 to 2021). Regarding the study in general: Collaborator samples came from the United States, Italy and Spain and covered acute and convalescent phases of COVID-19. The dataset comprised deeply sampled blood TCRbeta repertoires from subjects exposed to, actively infected with, or recovered from COVID-19. Where HLA class I and class II types were available, the types were taken from metadata supplied by the sample provider, not from assay-based typing. Samples came from the ongoing ImmuneRACE study (first 160 participants) plus 1,254 subjects from 6 global collaborators. The repertoires were released in a freely available public database meant as a resource for research on the immune response to SARS-CoV-2. The prospective study material was composed of cDNA or gDNA derived from T cells, B-cell-depleted T cells, or PBMCs. Sample metadata almost always included a de-identified subject ID, COVID-19 status, age in years and sex.

Enrolling through a virtual design, the prospective study's participants ranged in age from about 18 to 89 years and lived across 24 United States geographic areas. In the prospective study, cohorts were assigned on the basis of participant-reported clinical history obtained from a screening survey and a study questionnaire. Recovered participants in ImmuneRACE Cohort 3 were defined by two consecutive negative NP/OP PCR tests, clearance by a healthcare professional, or resolution of symptoms. Mobile phlebotomists in the prospective study collected whole blood, serum and a nasopharyngeal or oropharyngeal swab from every participant. Prospective study participants could optionally give additional blood draws and questionnaires over a 2-month period. Before DNA extraction, blood samples from the prospective study were shipped at room temperature or frozen. With respect to this clone: It has no known antigen specificity. Base qualities are missing; no much larger clone stands one base away.

The CDR3 spans 13 residues, from the cysteine through the phenylalanine. Just the 39-base CDR3 DNA is kept, in frame starting at base 1. The V end loses 7 bases and the J end loses 0 bases, and a stretch of 10 bases separates them. Looking up the germline V gene yields CDR1 MDHEN and CDR2 SYDVKM. The study at large found these results: Clinical and demographic metadata were provided uncurated, with the amount varying by source and participant.

TCRbeta CDR3 regions were amplified from genomic DNA using the immunoSEQ Assay, a bias-controlled multiplex PCR. As for the original processing: Nucleated cell counts per sample were estimated from amplification of reference gene primers within the assay. Sequence reads were collapsed and filtered to measure the absolute abundance of every unique TCRbeta CDR3 rearrangement. For each sample, productive Simpson clonality was calculated by taking the square root of Simpson's diversity index across productive rearrangements. Held by TCRdb, this immuneACCESS table contains in-frame sequences only and omits some clones. Under half of the omission traces to an unresolved V gene where checked; the cause of the rest is unknown. That table furnishes V, J and clone size, whereas the DNA furnished D and trimming. The sample table shows around 210,000 clones, and 89% are seen once. The biggest ten clones account for approximately 8.1% of the sample.

This clonotype was obtained from a woman aged 18-29 years who had recovered from COVID-19. The chain couples TRBV28 to TRBJ2-7; no D segment can be confidently identified. Sequencing was performed on PBMCs or T cells enriched from blood (not recorded which). Here the CDR3 is given as CASTLRSSYEQYF. In nucleotide form, the sequence is TGTGCCAGCACCCTTCGGAGCTCCTACGAGCAGTACTTC.